These 10 T cell receptor beta chains were all obtained from the same sample, sequenced in a study of blood T cells in healthy people across ages. Primers used in a second PCR of about 7 to 12 cycles were a sample-barcoded 5' primer and a J-beta primer mix. TCRdb re-called the 5' RACE reads with MiXCR, one entry per CDR3 protein. The data show 710,000 or so distinct CDR3 sequences, around a fifth seen once. Material: blood. These receptors all stem from a man in his sixties or seventies in good health.

This clonotype was seen more than once but under ten times. The rearrangement uses TRBV5-6 and TRBJ1-2; D gene unclear. Trimming took off 1 base at V and 8 bases at J, with 9 bases between the two ends. The germline V gene has CDR1 SGHDT and CDR2 YYEEEE. The CDR3 contains 12 residues. The CDR3 protein is CASSLSPGGYTF. CDR3 nucleotides: TGTGCCAGCAGCTTGTCGCCTGGAGGCTACACCTTC.

The genes are TRBV6-1 and TRBJ1-2, with 7 bases fitting TRBD1. Per germline, CDR1 MNHNS and CDR2 SASEGT. Losses at the gene ends were 8 bases for V and 2 bases for J; bases not matched to a gene: 2. The CDR3 loop spans 12 amino acids. The CDR3 loop reads CASETGNYGYTF. DNA for the CDR3: TGTGCCAGCGAGACAGGGAACTATGGCTACACCTTC.

The chain employs TRBV7-9 and TRBJ2-4; D may correspond to TRBD1 or TRBD2 (5 bases each). This CDR3 has 14 amino acids. The germline V gene has CDR1 SEHNR and CDR2 FQNEAQ (reference sequence). The ends were cut back, 2 bases at V and 3 bases at J, with 8 bases in the middle. CDR3 DNA sequence: TGTGCCAGCAGCTTAAGGGACCTCAAAAACATTCAGTACTTC. This sequence encodes CASSLRDLKNIQYF.

This clonotype was observed a few times. The V and J genes are TRBV3-1 and TRBJ1-2, with no clear D. V lost 3 bases and J 1 base, leaving 6 bases between the germline ends. This CDR3 is 13 amino acids long. Germline V gene lookup returns CDR1 LGHDT and CDR2 YNNKEL (reference sequence). The CDR3 reads CASSHTDNYGYTF. CDR3 coding DNA: TGTGCCAGCAGCCACACAGATAACTATGGCTACACCTTC.

This clonotype was seen just once. The chain uses TRBV3-1 and TRBJ1-2; D uncertain. Per the germline V gene, CDR1 is LGHDT and CDR2 is YNNKEL (reference sequence). V was clipped by 1 base and J by 3 bases, with 12 bases between them. This CDR3 region has 15 residues. The CDR3 sequence is CASSQGFGVDYGYTF. The CDR3 region has the DNA TGTGCCAGCAGCCAAGGATTCGGGGTCGACTATGGCTACACCTTC.

This clonotype has a count of ten or more. V and J are TRBV7-9 and TRBJ2-3, with a weak D call TRBD2 (6 bases). V was shortened by 5 bases and J by 3 bases, with 15 bases between the two germline ends. Looked up from germline, CDR1 is SEHNR and CDR2 is FQNEAQ (reference sequence). This CDR3 is built from 15 residues. CDR3 DNA: TGTGCCAGCAGCAGAGCGGTGGGGGGAACAGATACGCAGTATTTT. This sequence encodes CASSRAVGGTDTQYF.

This clonotype appeared a few times. The rearrangement joins TRBV14 to TRBJ2-2, with D tentatively TRBD2 (5 bases). V was shortened by 4 bases and J by 9 bases, with 6 bases between the two germline ends. The germline gives CDR1 SGHDN, CDR2 FVKESK. This CDR3 comprises 11 residues. Here the CDR3 DNA reads TGTGCCAGCAGCCGGAGGCGGGAGCTGTTTTTT. Its protein is CASSRRRELFF.

This clonotype was counted a few times. This chain uses TRBV27 with TRBJ2-3; no reliable D call. Germline V gives CDR1 MNHEY, CDR2 SMNVEV (reference sequence). This CDR3 is built from 14 residues. The germline V and J ends were trimmed by 2 bases and 3 bases, with 9 bases remaining between them. CDR3 in DNA: TGTGCCAGCAGTTTAGGGCAGATTACAGATACGCAGTATTTT. Translated, it gives CASSLGQITDTQYF.

This rearrangement joins TRBV10-2 to TRBJ2-5, with TRBD2 identical over 7 bases. The J call may be faulty, since TRBJ2-7 better matches the DNA end. The CDR3 extends over 14 amino acids. Germline CDR1 is WSHSY and CDR2 is SAAADI. Here the CDR3 reads CASTGAGTAYEQYF. CDR3 DNA sequence: TGCGCCAGCACTGGAGCGGGAACGGCCTACGAGCAGTACTTC.

This clonotype was seen more than once but under ten times. The chain recombines TRBV3-1 with TRBJ1-5, with D perhaps matching TRBD1 (5 bases). V was cut by 1 base and J by 7 bases, with 11 bases left in between. This CDR3 comprises 14 residues. Germline V lookup: CDR1 LGHDT, CDR2 YNNKEL (reference sequence). Written as DNA, the CDR3 is TGTGCCAGCAGCCAAGGACAGCCAAGGCAGCCCCAGCATTTT. This gives the protein CASSQGQPRQPQHF.